This T cell receptor beta chain was captured by sequencing in a study of blood T cell repertoires in COVID-19. Sequencing was performed with immunoSEQ multiplex PCR; in TCRdb, only in-frame clones are kept and a portion is missing. Of roughly 300,000 clones detected, 80% to 90% appear once; the ten largest clones hold 4% to 5.5%. Enrollees, roughly 18 to 89 years old, lived in approximately 24 US areas. This CDR3 has 15 residues. CDR1 and CDR2 from the germline V gene are SGHTA and FQGNSA. V dropped 2 bases and J dropped 8 bases, with 13 bases sitting between them. This clonotype was sampled from a woman aged 40 to 49 with acute COVID-19. Source material: PBMCs or T cells enriched from blood (not recorded which). The rearrangement links TRBV7-2 to TRBJ1-6; weak D call: TRBD1 (5 bases). The CDR3: CASSLSPGKDSPLHF. The CDR3 nucleotides read TGTGCCAGCAGCTTATCACCAGGGAAAGATTCACCCCTCCACTTT.